This TCR beta chain was captured in a study of T-cell memory formation after mild COVID-19. On the study more broadly: Largely, TCR clusters stayed within a single donor.

Whole-study findings and limits: Whether second-wave clones peaking at day 37 were SARS-CoV-2 specific went unconfirmed. The finding that pre-infection memory included some responding clones suggested that cross-reactive memory joined.

A 5'RACE reaction primed in the constant segment made cDNA libraries of TCR alpha and TCR beta, and these carried sample barcodes and UMIs. TCRdb used MiXCR to reprocess the 5' RACE reads, holding one entry per CDR3 protein. The table lists under 300,000 distinct CDR3 sequences, around 15% of them singletons. This clonotype was seen only a few times. Antigen unknown. The receptor was isolated from a man aged 18 to 30 who had mild COVID-19 (a few samples of this study predate the infection). Cell type and time point are not known. Sequenced: PBMCs or a T cell subset sorted from them (not recorded which).

CDR3: CASRASGRGQETQYF. CDR3 DNA sequence: TGTGCCAGCAGAGCTAGCGGGCGGGGGCAAGAGACCCAGTACTTC. The chain couples TRBV7-2 to TRBJ2-5, with 8 bases fitting TRBD2. CDR1 SGHTA and CDR2 FQGNSA come from the germline V gene. V was clipped by 6 bases and J by 2 bases; unmatched bases: 8. The CDR3 is 15 amino acids.